The 22 T cell receptor beta chains listed next were all sequenced from one sample in a study of T-cell reconstitution after alpha-beta-depleted transplantation in children. The authors prepared the TCRbeta library with unique molecular identifiers. TCRdb re-called the PCR reads through MiXCR, storing one row per CDR3 protein. Of approximately 400,000 distinct CDR3 sequences in the sample, around 15% were seen once. Sequenced material: PBMCs, mostly from graft donor cells, taken 360 days after TCRalphabeta/CD19-depleted stem cell transplant. These receptor sequences come from a boy younger than two who had a stem cell transplant for Wiskott-Aldrich syndrome, so the T cells may come from the graft donor.

Written as DNA, the CDR3 is TGTGCCAGCAGCTTAACCCGGACTAGCGGGGATACGCAGTATTTT. Amino acid sequence: CASSLTRTSGDTQYF. The chain employs TRBV5-5 and TRBJ2-3, with 11 bases that match TRBD2. The CDR3 has 15 amino acids. V lost 2 bases and J lost 6; bases outside the gene matches: 5. CDR1 is SGHKS, CDR2 YYEKEE, per germline (reference sequence).

The chain employs TRBV5-6 and TRBJ2-1; D is possibly TRBD2 (6 bases). Germline V gene lookup returns CDR1 SGHDT and CDR2 YYEEEE. This CDR3 is built from 15 residues. Between the trimmed V and J ends, which lost 4 bases and 7 bases, there was a span of 18 bases. CDR3 residues: CASSLRLIAGNEQFF. CDR3 DNA: TGTGCCAGCAGCCTGCGCTTAATTGCGGGGAATGAGCAGTTCTTC. Drawing the rest from reference TRBV5-6 and TRBJ2-1, the complete variable domain is DAGVTQSPTHLIKTRGQQVTLRCSPKSGHDTVSWYQQALGQGPQFIFQYYEEEERQRGNFPDRFSGHQFPNYSSELNVNALLLGDSALYLCASSLRLIAGNEQFFGPGTRLTVL.

This clonotype was counted a few times. This rearrangement joins TRBV11-2 to TRBJ2-3; D might be TRBD1 (5 bases). The CDR3 has 15 amino acids. Germline values: CDR1 SGHAT, CDR2 FQNNGV. Deletions cut 7 bases from V and 3 bases from J, with 17 bases between. DNA of the CDR3: TGTGCCAGCAAGCTACAGGTTTTTAGAACAGATACGCAGTATTTT. The encoded protein is CASKLQVFRTDTQYF.

This rearrangement joins TRBV7-9 to TRBJ1-4; 9 nucleotides agree with TRBD1. The germline CDR1 and CDR2 sequences are SEHNR and FQNEAQ (reference sequence). Trimming cost V 5 bases and J 8 bases; bases outside gene matches: 9. CDR3 size: 15 residues. CDR3 sequence (DNA): TGTGCCAGCAGCCCCTGGGACAGGGTGCGAGAAAAACTGTTTTTT. Protein sequence: CASSPWDRVREKLFF.

CDR3 in amino acids: CSCTWGGTGELFF. The CDR3 coding sequence is TGCAGCTGTACCTGGGGGGGGACCGGGGAGCTGTTTTTT. The chain couples TRBV29-1 to TRBJ2-2; 7 nucleotides agree with TRBD2. The ends lost 8 bases at V and 5 bases at J; junction bases unmatched: 8. CDR1 SQVTM and CDR2 ANQGSEA come from the germline V gene. The CDR3 sequence is 13 residues long.

This sequence joins TRBV28 and TRBJ2-7; 7 nucleotides line up with TRBD1. Germline CDR1 reads MDHEN; CDR2 reads SYDVKM. Trimming at V came to 3 bases and at J to 4 bases, leaving 12 bases not matched to a gene. This CDR3 has 16 amino acids. CDR3 protein: CASSFIKGAVFYEQYF. For the CDR3, the DNA is TGTGCCAGCAGTTTCATTAAGGGGGCCGTCTTTTACGAGCAGTACTTC. The full variable domain, completed using reference TRBV28 and TRBJ2-7, is DVKVTQSSRYLVKRTGEKVFLECVQDMDHENMFWYRQDPGLGLRLIYFSYDVKMKEKGDIPEGYSVSREKKERFSLILESASTNQTSMYLCASSFIKGAVFYEQYFGPGTRLTVT.

This clonotype was picked up a small number of times. This sequence joins TRBV12-3 or TRBV12-4 and TRBJ2-7, with 7 nucleotides matching TRBD1. The CDR3 sequence is 15 residues long. The trim removed 5 bases at V and 0 bases at J, leaving 7 bases unmatched. This CDR3 reads CASSPTGVSSYEQYF. The CDR3 coding sequence is TGTGCCAGCAGTCCCACAGGGGTTAGCTCCTACGAGCAGTACTTC.

V is TRBV4-3 and J is TRBJ1-2, with 9 bases fitting TRBD1. Unmatched junction bases numbered 1, after V lost 4 bases and J lost 4 bases. The CDR3 spans 13 residues. Germline V CDR1 and CDR2: LGHNA, YSLEER. CDR3 loop: CASSRGQGYGYTF. CDR3 bases: TGCGCCAGCAGCCGGGGACAGGGCTATGGCTACACCTTC.

This clonotype has a handful of counts. J is TRBJ2-7 and V is TRBV5-1, with a possible D match to TRBD1 (6 bases). The V and J ends lost 3 bases and 0 bases respectively, with 10 bases between them. CDR3 size: 14 residues. Germline CDR1 is SGHRS and CDR2 is YFSETQ. Written as DNA, the CDR3 is TGCGCCAGCAGCTGGACAGTTCCCTCCTACGAGCAGTACTTC. Translating gives CASSWTVPSYEQYF.

This clonotype was found a few times. This chain connects TRBV20-1 to TRBJ2-4; TRBD1 matches at 8 bases. V was pared by 6 bases and J by 3 bases, with 4 bases of the junction left unmatched. Germline CDR1 is DFQATT and CDR2 is SNEGSKA (reference sequence). The CDR3 spans 13 residues. This chain's CDR3 is CSATGTGKNIQYF. CDR3 in DNA: TGCAGTGCCACCGGGACAGGCAAAAACATTCAGTACTTC.

A few counts support this clonotype. J is TRBJ2-6 and V is TRBV10-3; tentatively, D is TRBD2 (7 bases). Trimming removed 10 bases from V and 0 bases from J, with 16 bases in between. Germline V gene sequence: CDR1 ENHRY, CDR2 SYGVKD. The CDR3 length is 16 residues. DNA for the CDR3: TGTGCCACCGGTCAGGGGAGGGCCTCTGGGGCCAACGTCCTGACTTTC. Its protein is CATGQGRASGANVLTF.

This clonotype was seen only a few times. The chain joins TRBV7-2 to TRBJ2-4; TRBD1 aligns across 9 bases. In germline, CDR1 is SGHTA, CDR2 FQGNSA. The CDR3 loop spans 12 amino acids. V gave up 7 bases and J gave up 13 bases; unmatched junction bases: 8. CDR3 in DNA: TGTGCCAGCACCCCGGGACAGGGTCCCCAGTACTTC. It is translated as CASTPGQGPQYF.

The chain is built from TRBV27 and TRBJ2-7, with 9 bases aligning to TRBD1. The junction had 2 bases not matched to a gene; V was cut back by 6 bases and J by 5 bases. CDR3 size: 12 residues. Germline-derived CDR1 and CDR2 are MNHEY and SMNVEV (reference sequence). The CDR3 sequence: CASRDRGNEQYF. In nucleotides, the CDR3 is TGTGCCAGCAGGGACAGGGGCAACGAGCAGTACTTC.

This clonotype was detected a few times. The rearrangement uses TRBV6-1 and TRBJ2-1; D may be TRBD1 (6 bases). The germline V and J ends were trimmed by 6 bases and 6 bases, with 12 bases remaining between them. This CDR3 is 13 amino acids long. Germline loops: CDR1 MNHNS, CDR2 SASEGT. The CDR3 sequence: CASRTQGGNEQFF. The CDR3 DNA sequence: TGTGCCAGCAGGACACAGGGTGGCAATGAGCAGTTCTTC.

This rearrangement joins TRBV28 to TRBJ2-7; 10 nucleotides match TRBD2. From germline, CDR1 is MDHEN and CDR2 SYDVKM. The V gene end was trimmed by 5 bases and the J gene end by 4 bases; junction bases not matched to a gene: 5. This CDR3 spans 14 amino acids. For the CDR3, the DNA is TGTGCCAGCAGTATTAGCGGGGGGATTTACGAGCAGTACTTC. The encoded protein is CASSISGGIYEQYF. The variable domain in full, with the rest retrieved from reference TRBV28 and TRBJ2-7, is DVKVTQSSRYLVKRTGEKVFLECVQDMDHENMFWYRQDPGLGLRLIYFSYDVKMKEKGDIPEGYSVSREKKERFSLILESASTNQTSMYLCASSISGGIYEQYFGPGTRLTVT.

This clonotype was counted a few times. The chain uses TRBV20-1 and TRBJ2-5, with TRBD2 identical over 7 bases. Germline V lookup: CDR1 DFQATT, CDR2 SNEGSKA (reference sequence). V was pared by 3 bases and J by 4 bases, with 11 bases of the junction left unmatched. The CDR3 consists of 15 residues. CDR3 residues: CSASGTSGMSETQYF. The CDR3 region has the DNA TGCAGTGCTAGTGGCACAAGCGGGATGTCAGAGACCCAGTACTTC.

The count of this clonotype is one. This chain connects TRBV7-9 to TRBJ2-1; D remains unclear. Trimming cost V 1 base and J 5 bases, with 12 bases left between them. Germline lookup yields CDR1 SEHNR and CDR2 FQNEAQ (reference sequence). The CDR3 is made up of 15 amino acids. The chain's CDR3 is CASSLVGLWDNEQFF. The DNA of the CDR3 is TGTGCCAGCAGCTTAGTCGGGCTATGGGACAATGAGCAGTTCTTC. Full variable domain (remainder filled in from reference TRBV7-9 and TRBJ2-1): DTGVSQNPRHKITKRGQNVTFRCDPISEHNRLYWYRQTLGQGPEFLTYFQNEAQLEKSRLLSDRFSAERPKGSFSTLEIQRTEQGDSAMYLCASSLVGLWDNEQFFGPGTRLTVL.

This clonotype came up many times. The chain combines TRBV10-3 with TRBJ2-2; possibly TRBD2 for D (5 bases). Germline CDR1 and CDR2: ENHRY and SYGVKD. Between the trimmed V and J ends, which lost 8 bases and 6 bases, there was a span of 10 bases. The CDR3 loop spans 12 amino acids. Here the CDR3 reads CAIAGVPGELFF. CDR3 nucleotide sequence: TGTGCCATCGCCGGGGTACCCGGGGAGCTGTTTTTT.

This clonotype was recorded a few times. The rearrangement links TRBV6-2 or TRBV6-3 to TRBJ1-2, with TRBD1 as a possible D gene (6 bases). Per the germline V gene, CDR1 is MNHEY and CDR2 is SVGEGT. CDR3 size: 12 residues. Trimming stripped 5 bases from V and 7 bases from J, with 11 bases between. CDR3 DNA sequence: TGTGCCAGCAGTCGGACAGCAGTTGGCTACACCTTC. Translating gives CASSRTAVGYTF.

This clonotype was seen a handful of times. CDR3 nucleotide sequence: TGTGCCACCAGTGTGGGGCCGACCCAGTACTTC. Protein product: CATSVGPTQYF. The rearrangement uses TRBV24-1 and TRBJ2-5; tentatively, D is TRBD1 (5 bases). V was clipped by 5 bases and J by 7 bases, with 7 bases between them. There are 11 residues in the CDR3. The germline gives CDR1 KGHDR, CDR2 SFDVKD.

This clonotype has just one count. The J gene is TRBJ2-1, the V gene TRBV3-1, with 7 positions matching TRBD1. Germline CDR1 is LGHDT and CDR2 is YNNKEL (reference sequence). CDR3 length: 16 residues. V shed 4 bases and J 7 bases; nucleotides not matched to a gene: 13. The CDR3 nucleotides are TGTGCCAGCAGCCCTCAGACGGGACAGTTAAGTAATGAGCAGTTCTTC. Encoded protein: CASSPQTGQLSNEQFF.

Ten or more counts support this clonotype. The chain links TRBV10-3 to TRBJ2-3, with a possible D match to TRBD1 (5 bases). Trimming removed 3 bases at V and 1 base at J, with 5 bases between. This CDR3 has 13 amino acids. Per the germline V gene, CDR1 is ENHRY and CDR2 is SYGVKD. The CDR3 loop is CAISDRGTDTQYF. For the CDR3, the DNA is TGTGCCATCAGTGACAGGGGCACAGATACGCAGTATTTT.